This is a list of T cell receptor beta chains from one sample in a study of T cell responses to AZD1222 COVID-19 vaccine. TCRdb's table, derived via immunoSEQ multiplex PCR, lists solely in-frame clones and lacks some. The sample holds 85,000 or so clones, about 82% seen once. Sequencing was performed on peripheral blood, taken 28 days after the second AZD1222 dose. These receptors came from an adult who received the AZD1222 COVID-19 vaccine. Each CDR3 is given without its conserved first and last residue.

v_gene,j_gene,CDR3aa
TRBV2,TRBJ2-3,ASSEVTDTQY
TRBV4-1,TRBJ2-7,ASSQGGAVYEQY
TRBV2,TRBJ2-1,ASRLAGEANEQF
TRBV27,TRBJ2-5,ASSLLSAGGRGTQY
TRBV30,TRBJ1-2,AWSAPQTSYT
TRBV6-6,TRBJ1-5,ASTPGDLSNQPQH
TRBV7-8,TRBJ2-1,ASIRDLSSYNEQF
TRBV5-6,TRBJ2-7,ASSRGTYEQY
TRBV10-3,TRBJ2-7,AISDPGLAGGGSYEQY
TRBV5-1,TRBJ2-7,ASSPYGQEISYEQY
TRBV7-2,TRBJ2-2,ASSSGQPNTGELF
TRBV28,TRBJ1-6,ASSGQGENSPLH
TRBV28,TRBJ2-4,ASSSHVSLAKNIQY
TRBV3-1/TRBV3-2,TRBJ2-1,ASARTGNNEQF
TRBV19,TRBJ1-2,ASRRGRGDYGYT
TRBV10-2,TRBJ2-7,ASSEGQAVEQY
TRBV2,TRBJ2-3,ASGQREGLVTQY
TRBV27,TRBJ2-1,AISQGGEQF
TRBV6-5,TRBJ2-7,ASSSGGSSYEQY
TRBV7-9,TRBJ2-2,ASSPTGTGELF
TRBV4-1,TRBJ2-2,ASSQAWGNTGELF
TRBV25-1,TRBJ1-2,ASSETGNYGYT
TRBV2,TRBJ2-5,ASSSEGGGETQY
TRBV30,TRBJ1-5,AWSVDSSYSNQPQH
TRBV3-1/TRBV3-2,TRBJ1-5,ASSQDALRQPQH
TRBV11-2,TRBJ2-3,ASSFRLAGGSADTQY